The TCR beta chain under discussion was sequenced for a study of T-cell memory formation after mild COVID-19. Study-level results: CD4+ contracting clones lay mainly in CM and EM, CD8+ ones in EMRA. While clones contracting from day 15 to 85 were balanced between CD4 and CD8, later expanders leaned CD4+.

Germline lookup yields CDR1 SGHDT and CDR2 YYEEEE. V gave up 4 bases and J gave up 2 bases, with 10 bases separating them. CDR3 size: 14 residues. UMIs and sample barcodes were carried by the TCR alpha and TCR beta cDNA libraries that 5'RACE produced using constant-segment primers. TCRdb independently ran MiXCR on the 5' RACE reads; one entry per CDR3 protein. The table includes 400,000 to 500,000 distinct CDR3 sequences, roughly 18% detected once. Concerning this clonotype itself: Its target is unknown.

The chain uses TRBV5-6 and TRBJ1-5; D gene unclear. This receptor was obtained from a man aged 18 to 30 who had mild COVID-19 (a few samples of this study predate the infection). Cell type and time point are not known. The sequenced sample was PBMCs or a T cell subset sorted from them (not recorded which). DNA for the CDR3: TGTGCCAGCAGCGCCGACGGGGGCAATCAGCCCCAGCATTTT. Amino acids: CASSADGGNQPQHF.